These 24 T cell receptor beta chains came from one sample sequenced in a study of identical twins. In TCRdb, the 5' RACE reads were re-called with MiXCR into one record per CDR3 protein. Here the sample spans about 1.7 million distinct CDR3 sequences, less than 40% being singletons. The material sequenced was cord blood. Receptors were obtained from a newborn girl in good health.

This clonotype appeared a few times. The CDR3 loop is CSARPQGLAKNIQYF. The CDR3 DNA is TGCAGTGCTAGACCACAGGGGCTAGCCAAAAACATTCAGTACTTC. The chain uses TRBV20-1 and TRBJ2-4; 7 positions agree with TRBD1. V lost 2 bases to trimming and J lost 0 bases; unmatched junction nucleotides: 4. Germline V gene data show CDR1 as DFQATT and CDR2 as SNEGSKA (reference sequence). The CDR3 covers 15 residues.

This clonotype was observed a handful of times. The chain carries TRBV7-9 and TRBJ2-7, with 8 bases fitting TRBD2. CDR3 size: 16 residues. The germline gives CDR1 SEHNR, CDR2 FQNEAQ (reference sequence). J was trimmed by 7 bases and V by 5 bases; bases with no gene match: 16. CDR3 protein: CASSRRTSSTENEQYF. DNA for the CDR3: TGTGCCAGCAGCCGACGGACTAGCTCCACGGAGAATGAGCAGTACTTC.

This clonotype was seen once. A much larger clonotype is one base distant, so this may be a read error. The V and J genes are TRBV29-1 and TRBJ2-5; D not resolved. The V gene's germline CDR1 is SQVTM and CDR2 ANQGSEA. Trimming cost V 8 bases and J 1 base, with 11 bases left between them. The CDR3 totals 12 residues. DNA of the CDR3: TGCAGCACCAGATTGGTCCAAGAGACCCAGTACTTC. It translates to CSTRLVQETQYF.

V and J are TRBV28 and TRBJ1-5; maybe TRBD1 (5 bases). CDR3 length: 15 amino acids. V shed 2 bases and J shed 7 bases, with 15 bases lying between them. The V gene's germline CDR1 is MDHEN and CDR2 SYDVKM. The CDR3 DNA reads as TGTGCCAGCAGTTTACTTTGGCAGGGAGGCCAGCCCCAGCATTTT. Translating it yields CASSLLWQGGQPQHF.

This clonotype has a handful of counts. The chain couples TRBV27 to TRBJ2-2; 8 positions match TRBD1. Per germline, CDR1 MNHEY and CDR2 SMNVEV (reference sequence). The CDR3 is 16 amino acids. The V and J ends lost 2 bases and 1 base, in that order; junction bases with no gene match: 3. In DNA, the CDR3 is TGTGCCAGCAGTTTACGGACAGGGTTGAACACCGGGGAGCTGTTTTTT. The encoded protein is CASSLRTGLNTGELFF.

The V call is TRBV20-1, the J call TRBJ2-7; tentative D call: TRBD1 (6 bases). Trimming took 4 bases from V and 0 from J, leaving 13 bases between them. The germline gives CDR1 DFQATT, CDR2 SNEGSKA (reference sequence). The CDR3 totals 14 residues. The CDR3 DNA reads as TGCAGTGCTACAAACAGGGCTAGCTCCTACGAGCAGTACTTC. Translation: CSATNRASSYEQYF.

In this sample, this clonotype turned up a few times. The rearrangement links TRBV4-2 to TRBJ1-2, with D unresolved. Germline V lookup: CDR1 LGHNA, CDR2 YNFKEQ. The CDR3 has 15 amino acids. With 0 bases removed from V and 7 bases from J, the gap between germline ends came to 15 bases. The CDR3 protein is CASSQDGRWSGGYTF. Here the CDR3 DNA reads TGTGCCAGCAGCCAAGACGGAAGGTGGTCGGGTGGCTACACCTTC.

The chain recombines TRBV2 with TRBJ1-2, with 7 bases lining up with TRBD1. The CDR3 totals 13 residues. Per germline, CDR1 SNHLY and CDR2 FYNNEI. The V gene end was trimmed by 4 bases and the J gene end by 8 bases; junction bases not matched to a gene: 7. The CDR3 DNA reads TGTGCCAGCAGTGCAAGACAGGGTGGCGGCTACACCTTC. This translates into CASSARQGGGYTF.

At least ten counts were recorded for this clonotype. The rearrangement uses TRBV6-5 and TRBJ2-7, with D unresolved. Trimming removed 2 bases from V and 6 bases from J, with 2 bases in between. There are 10 residues in the CDR3. CDR1 is MNHEY, CDR2 SVGAGI, per germline. The CDR3 DNA follows: TGTGCCAGCAGTTACGCCGAGCAGTACTTC. Translating it yields CASSYAEQYF.

With respect to this clonotype: A much larger clone differs from this one at a single base, so this may be a read error. This chain links TRBV27 with TRBJ2-3; D is ambiguous. The germline gives CDR1 MNHEY, CDR2 SMNVEV (reference sequence). Trimming cost V 5 bases and J 2 bases, with 11 bases left between them. CDR3 length: 14 amino acids. The CDR3 DNA reads TGTGCCAGCAGTGTCCGACCAACCACAGATACGCAGTATTTT. Translated: CASSVRPTTDTQYF.

This clonotype was seen only a few times. The chain uses TRBV20-1 and TRBJ1-5; D may be TRBD1 (5 bases). V lost 6 bases and J lost 3, with 12 bases in between. The CDR3 spans 13 residues. Germline V gene data show CDR1 as DFQATT and CDR2 as SNEGSKA (reference sequence). The CDR3 spells CSATTVINQPQHF. As DNA, the CDR3 is TGCAGTGCCACGACAGTGATCAATCAGCCCCAGCATTTT.

The V call is TRBV6-2 or TRBV6-3, the J call TRBJ2-1; the match to TRBD1 covers 7 bases. This CDR3 spans 16 amino acids. With 6 bases clipped from V and 0 bases from J, the junction kept 8 bases outside the gene matches. Germline V lookup: CDR1 MNHEY, CDR2 SVGEGT. The CDR3 protein is CASSHRGASSYNEQFF. The CDR3 bases are TGTGCCAGCAGCCACAGGGGCGCCAGCTCCTACAATGAGCAGTTCTTC.

This sequence joins TRBV9 and TRBJ2-2; D unclear. This CDR3 has 15 residues. V dropped 3 bases and J dropped 0 bases, with 9 bases sitting between them. Germline-derived CDR1 and CDR2 are SGDLS and YYNGEE. The CDR3 DNA reads as TGTGCCAGCAGCGCGACGGTCACGAACACCGGGGAGCTGTTTTTT. Amino acids: CASSATVTNTGELFF.

The rearrangement joins TRBV10-3 to TRBJ1-1, with 9 bases identical to TRBD1. V gave up 4 bases and J gave up 0 bases; unmatched junction bases: 3. The germline CDR1 and CDR2 sequences are ENHRY and SYGVKD. The length of the CDR3 is 15 residues. CDR3 sequence: CAISATGGMNTEAFF. The DNA for the CDR3 is TGTGCCATCAGTGCGACAGGGGGTATGAACACTGAAGCTTTCTTT.

The V and J genes are TRBV4-1 and TRBJ1-2, with D unclear. The CDR3 is 15 residues long. Germline V gives CDR1 MGHRA, CDR2 YSYEKL. Trimming took off 4 bases at V and 0 bases at J, with 12 bases between the two ends. The CDR3 here is CASSPDTIANYGYTF. In nucleotides, the CDR3 is TGCGCCAGCAGCCCCGACACGATAGCTAACTATGGCTACACCTTC.

The chain joins TRBV24-1 to TRBJ2-1, with TRBD2 matching over 11 bases. The CDR3 runs 19 residues. Germline assignment: CDR1 KGHDR and CDR2 SFDVKD. V was pared by 4 bases and J by 1 base, with 11 bases of the junction left unmatched. The CDR3 nucleotides are TGTGCCACCAGTGACACTAGACTAGCGGGGCTGACTTCCTACAATGAGCAGTTCTTC. Amino acid sequence: CATSDTRLAGLTSYNEQFF.

The genes are TRBV6-6 and TRBJ2-4, with TRBD2 matching over 9 bases. V lost 6 bases, J lost 13 bases, and 13 bases stayed unmatched. CDR1 is MNHNY, CDR2 SVGAGI, per germline (reference sequence). The CDR3 spans 14 residues. Here the CDR3 reads CASRLASGKSEQYF. For the CDR3, the DNA is TGTGCCAGCAGACTGGCTAGCGGGAAGTCGGAGCAGTACTTC.

This clonotype showed up just a few times. This chain uses TRBV6-6 with TRBJ2-3; 7 positions agree with TRBD1. Germline V gene sequence: CDR1 MNHNY, CDR2 SVGAGI (reference sequence). V lost 3 bases and J lost 1; bases outside the gene matches: 7. The CDR3 sequence is 16 residues long. This CDR3 is CASSYFHTGGTDTQYF. The CDR3 DNA is TGTGCCAGCAGTTATTTTCATACAGGGGGCACAGATACGCAGTATTTT.

This chain connects TRBV7-9 to TRBJ2-5; possible D gene TRBD2, 6 bases. Trimming stripped 5 bases from V and 1 base from J, with 17 bases between. The CDR3 runs to 16 residues. The germline V gene encodes CDR1 SEHNR and CDR2 FQNEAQ (reference sequence). Here the CDR3 reads CASSPGLLRTQETQYF. DNA of the CDR3: TGTGCCAGCAGCCCGGGACTTCTGAGAACCCAAGAGACCCAGTACTTC.

This clonotype has just one count. J is TRBJ1-1 and V is TRBV9; no clear D gene. Trimming pared 3 bases from V and 1 base from J, leaving 16 bases between. The CDR3 is 16 residues long. Germline V lookup: CDR1 SGDLS, CDR2 YYNGEE. The CDR3 spells CASSASWGSGNTEAFF. CDR3 bases: TGTGCCAGCAGCGCTTCTTGGGGTTCTGGGAACACTGAAGCTTTCTTT. Based on the CDR3 plus reference TRBV9 and TRBJ1-1, the full variable domain is DSGVTQTPKHLITATGQRVTLRCSPRSGDLSVYWYQQSLDQGLQFLIQYYNGEERAKGNILERFSAQQFPDLHSELNLSSLELGDSALYFCASSASWGSGNTEAFFGQGTRLTVV.

The chain couples TRBV6-5 to TRBJ2-5, with TRBD1 as a possible D gene (5 bases). Germline assignment: CDR1 MNHEY and CDR2 SVGAGI. This CDR3 contains 14 residues. Trimming pared 7 bases from V and 7 bases from J, leaving 19 bases between. CDR3 DNA sequence: TGTGCCAGCACCGAAGGGGCCGGGTGGCGGACCCAGTACTTC. This sequence encodes CASTEGAGWRTQYF.

The chain combines TRBV3-1 with TRBJ2-2; TRBD2 matches at 10 bases. The J segment lost 1 base and the V segment lost 6 bases, leaving 17 bases of the junction unmatched. The germline gives CDR1 LGHDT, CDR2 YNNKEL (reference sequence). The CDR3 runs to 20 residues. The CDR3 DNA follows: TGTGCCAGCAGTCGAGCCACCGGGACTAGCGTCATTAGGAACACCGGGGAGCTGTTTTTT. Protein sequence: CASSRATGTSVIRNTGELFF.

CDR3 residues: CATSDGALAKNIQYF. The CDR3 coding sequence is TGTGCCACCAGTGATGGAGCTCTAGCCAAAAACATTCAGTACTTC. This chain joins TRBV24-1 and TRBJ2-4; D not resolved. The CDR3 loop spans 15 amino acids. Germline lookup yields CDR1 KGHDR and CDR2 SFDVKD. The V gene lost 3 bases and the J gene lost 0 bases, with 8 bases spanning the gap.

The V gene is TRBV5-1, the J gene TRBJ2-2; 10 bases are shared with TRBD2. V was clipped by 0 bases and J by 3 bases; unmatched bases: 11. Germline values: CDR1 SGHRS, CDR2 YFSETQ. The CDR3 length is 19 residues. The CDR3 sequence is CASSLAASGSFFYTGELFF. The CDR3 DNA reads as TGCGCCAGCAGCTTGGCGGCTAGCGGGAGTTTTTTTTACACCGGGGAGCTGTTTTTT.